A selection of T cell receptor beta chains follows, all from one sample in a study of cytomegalovirus exposure and HLA in healthy donors. Profiling relied on immunoSEQ multiplex PCR, and the TCRdb table lists in-frame clones only, not all of them. This sample has 150,000 to 200,000 clones, with 60% to 80% found just once. Sample: PBMCs. The receptors derive from a man in his forties in good health and CMV-seropositive. CDR3s include the opening cysteine and the closing phenylalanine or tryptophan. D genes are given only for firm matches.

D gene: TRBD1
V gene: TRBV29-1
J gene: TRBJ2-5
CDR3 protein: CSVVGSGGGETQYF

D gene: TRBD1
V gene: TRBV19
J gene: TRBJ1-5
CDR3 protein: CASSTGTGRKPQHF

D gene: TRBD1
V gene: TRBV5-1
J gene: -
CDR3 protein: CASSPIGGYHEQYF

D gene: -
V gene: TRBV6-6
J gene: TRBJ2-2
CDR3 protein: CASGRGYTGELFF

D gene: -
V gene: TRBV6-1
J gene: TRBJ1-4
CDR3 protein: CASSAGQNNEKLFF

D gene: TRBD2
V gene: TRBV7-9
J gene: TRBJ2-1
CDR3 protein: CASSPQAGSSYNEQFF

D gene: -
V gene: TRBV9
J gene: TRBJ2-7
CDR3 protein: CASSVTGNSYEQYF

D gene: TRBD1
V gene: TRBV2
J gene: TRBJ2-5
CDR3 protein: CASSEARGDRGRETQYF

D gene: TRBD1
V gene: TRBV18
J gene: TRBJ1-1
CDR3 protein: CASSQLGQGDTEAFF

D gene: TRBD1
V gene: TRBV2
J gene: TRBJ1-5
CDR3 protein: CASRDRANQPQHF

D gene: TRBD2
V gene: TRBV7-8
J gene: TRBJ2-3
CDR3 protein: CASSLVLAGTDTQYF

D gene: -
V gene: TRBV11-2
J gene: TRBJ1-5
CDR3 protein: CASSLGGGSFDQPQHF

D gene: TRBD1
V gene: TRBV11-3
J gene: TRBJ2-1
CDR3 protein: CASSLITGGSKKFF

D gene: -
V gene: TRBV6-6
J gene: TRBJ1-3
CDR3 protein: CASTPRGSSGNTIYF

D gene: TRBD2
V gene: TRBV27
J gene: TRBJ2-1
CDR3 protein: CASRTSGRFHNEQFF

D gene: -
V gene: TRBV5-1
J gene: TRBJ2-7
CDR3 protein: CASSLVQGSYEQYF

D gene: -
V gene: TRBV5-1
J gene: TRBJ2-1
CDR3 protein: CASSPFNGQEQFF

D gene: TRBD1
V gene: TRBV2
J gene: TRBJ2-7
CDR3 protein: CASTGRRDRAIEQYF

D gene: -
V gene: TRBV18
J gene: TRBJ1-4
CDR3 protein: CASSPNREKLFF

D gene: TRBD1
V gene: TRBV7-9
J gene: TRBJ2-7
CDR3 protein: CASSLVAGTGGSEQYF

D gene: TRBD2
V gene: TRBV2
J gene: TRBJ2-7
CDR3 protein: CASSVGLAGGEQYF

D gene: -
V gene: TRBV7-3
J gene: -
CDR3 protein: CASSLGAGPTYEQYF

D gene: -
V gene: TRBV6-5
J gene: TRBJ2-4
CDR3 protein: CASKSLTVAKNIQYF

D gene: -
V gene: TRBV30
J gene: TRBJ1-5
CDR3 protein: CAWRGRDSNQPQHF

D gene: -
V gene: TRBV27
J gene: TRBJ2-7
CDR3 protein: CASSPGREQYF

D gene: -
V gene: TRBV4-1
J gene: TRBJ1-3
CDR3 protein: CASSQTWTDSGNTIYF

D gene: -
V gene: TRBV29-1
J gene: TRBJ2-3
CDR3 protein: CSGGVGADTQYF

D gene: -
V gene: TRBV14
J gene: TRBJ1-1
CDR3 protein: CASSQELRREAFF

D gene: TRBD1
V gene: TRBV5-1
J gene: TRBJ1-2
CDR3 protein: CASSLDRGTGYGYTF